These 30 T cell receptor beta chains were sequenced from one sample in a study of T cells in Graves' hyperthyroidism and ophthalmopathy. The source material, RNA transcripts, was used to amplify TCR beta CDR3 regions. The TCR CDR3 first-round RT-PCR relied on the HTBI primer set. TCRdb recomputed calls from the multiplex PCR reads with MiXCR, one row per CDR3 protein. The sample contains tens of thousands of distinct CDR3 sequences, around 52% of which appear only once. Sequencing was performed on blood. The receptors were sampled from a woman aged 40 to 49 with Graves' ophthalmopathy.

This chain links TRBV24-1 with TRBJ2-1; the D is unclear. Germline CDR1 KGHDR, CDR2 SFDVKD. Trimming removed 0 bases from V and 8 bases from J, with 22 bases in between. This CDR3 is 18 amino acids long. CDR3 loop: CATSDLQFGSNARDEQFF. DNA for the CDR3: TGTGCCACCAGTGATTTGCAATTCGGTTCCAACGCCCGGGATGAGCAGTTCTTC.

By sample share, this clonotype is medium-sized. The chain is built from TRBV9 and TRBJ1-6; D unclear. Trimming took off 0 bases at V and 0 bases at J, with 7 bases between the two ends. This CDR3 is 16 amino acids long. Germline V gene data show CDR1 as SGDLS and CDR2 as YYNGEE. The chain's CDR3 is CASSVGDTSYNSPLHF. The DNA of the CDR3 is TGTGCCAGCAGCGTAGGAGACACCTCCTATAATTCACCCCTCCACTTT.

Points on this clonotype: This is likely a read error, given that the CDR3 carries no conserved phenylalanine or tryptophan at its end. The DNA is omitted, as the CDR3 cannot be located on it reliably, and the CDR3 follows TCRdb's listing. This chain uses TRBV4-3 with TRBJ2-7; no DNA check was done on the table's D call, TRBD1. Germline V gives CDR1 LGHNA, CDR2 YSLEER. The CDR3 sequence runs 10 residues, both termini included. The chain's CDR3 is CASSQELRGQ.

This clonotype was counted at least ten times. The chain joins TRBV12-2 to TRBJ2-7. TRBV12-2 constitutes a pseudogene. This CDR3 region has 11 residues. This CDR3 reads CASRSTYEQYF. The CDR3 DNA reads as TGTGCAAGTCGCTCTACCTACGAGCAGTACTTC.

V and J are TRBV10-2 and TRBJ2-1; 12 nucleotides agree with TRBD2. This CDR3 has 16 amino acids. The V gene end was trimmed by 2 bases and the J gene end by 5 bases; junction bases not matched to a gene: 4. The V gene's germline CDR1 is WSHSY and CDR2 SAAADI. CDR3 DNA sequence: TGCGCCAGCAGTGAGCTAGCGGGGGGGCTTCACAATGAGCAGTTCTTC. Translating it yields CASSELAGGLHNEQFF.

The chain recombines TRBV7-8 with TRBJ2-1; 9 bases agree with TRBD1. With V trimmed by 5 bases and J by 12 bases, 14 bases remained unmatched. The length of the CDR3 is 15 residues. The germline gives CDR1 SGHVS, CDR2 FQNEAQ. CDR3 sequence: CASSKDRGAAYTQFF. The CDR3 DNA reads as TGTGCCAGCAGCAAGGACAGGGGTGCGGCCTATACGCAGTTCTTC.

Turning to this clonotype: At one boundary the junction diverges from the germline segment, which might be a read error. The genes are TRBV6-1 and TRBJ2-7; D gene uncertain. The germline V gene has CDR1 MNHNS and CDR2 SASEGT. The CDR3 is 13 residues long. The CDR3 is CASSHGGVSELYF. CDR3 DNA sequence: TGTGCCAGCAGTCATGGTGGAGTGAGCGAGCTGTACTTC.

The chain joins TRBV7-3 to TRBJ1-1; D is unresolved. Between the trimmed V and J ends, which lost 1 base and 4 bases, there was a span of 4 bases. The CDR3 runs 12 residues. From germline, CDR1 is SGHTA and CDR2 FQGTGA. The CDR3 DNA is TGTGCCAGCAGCTTAAGGGGCACTGAAGCTTTCTTT. It translates to CASSLRGTEAFF.

The table lists this clonotype with many counts. A much larger clone lies a single base off, so this may be a read error. V is TRBV20-1 and J is TRBJ2-1; tentatively, D is TRBD1 or TRBD2 (5 bases each). The CDR3 length is 14 residues. Germline V gene data show CDR1 as DFQATT and CDR2 as SNEGSKA (reference sequence). The CDR3 sequence is CGAHSGTANNEQFF. In nucleotides, the CDR3 is TGCGGTGCTCATTCCGGGACCGCAAACAATGAGCAGTTCTTC.

This chain joins TRBV29-1 and TRBJ1-1; possibly TRBD1 for D (5 bases). With 5 bases removed from V and 0 bases from J, the gap between germline ends came to 7 bases. This CDR3 has 12 amino acids. The germline gives CDR1 SQVTM, CDR2 ANQGSEA. CDR3: CSVRGVNTEAFF. The CDR3 nucleotides read TGCAGCGTTAGAGGGGTGAACACTGAAGCTTTCTTT.

This clonotype was observed once. V and J are TRBV5-1 and TRBJ2-2; 12 nucleotides agree with TRBD1. The germline V gene has CDR1 SGHRS and CDR2 YFSETQ. The CDR3 loop spans 14 amino acids. The junction had 4 bases not matched to a gene; V was cut back by 4 bases and J by 9 bases. The CDR3 loop reads CASSPGTGGRELFF. CDR3 DNA sequence: TGCGCCAGCAGCCCCGGGACAGGGGGCCGGGAGCTGTTTTTT.

In this sample, this clonotype turned up many times. The CDR3: CASSYDQRGAETQYF. CDR3 DNA: TGTGCCAGCAGTTACGACCAGCGGGGGGCAGAGACCCAGTACTTC. The V and J genes are TRBV6-2 or TRBV6-3 and TRBJ2-5; 9 bases fit TRBD2. The junction had 5 bases not matched to a gene; V was cut back by 2 bases and J by 4 bases. Germline lookup yields CDR1 MNHEY and CDR2 SVGEGT. There are 15 residues in the CDR3.

The rearrangement joins TRBV2 to TRBJ1-1; a weak D match, TRBD1 (5 bases). Germline V gene sequence: CDR1 SNHLY, CDR2 FYNNEI. This CDR3 comprises 17 residues. V was trimmed by 4 bases and J by 4 bases, leaving 22 bases between them. The CDR3 sequence is CASSAVLYGGPGTEAFF. The CDR3 bases are TGTGCCAGCAGTGCTGTTCTTTATGGGGGTCCAGGCACTGAAGCTTTCTTT. Full variable domain (remainder filled in from reference TRBV2 and TRBJ1-1): EPEVTQTPSHQVTQMGQEVILRCVPISNHLYFYWYRQILGQKVEFLVSFYNNEISEKSEIFDDQFSVERPDGSNFTLKIRSTKLEDSAMYFCASSAVLYGGPGTEAFFGQGTRLTVV.

This clonotype rates as medium-sized. The V call is TRBV20-1, the J call TRBJ2-1; 10 positions agree with TRBD2. The length of the CDR3 is 13 residues. V lost 5 bases and J lost 10; bases outside the gene matches: 8. CDR1 and CDR2 from the germline V gene are DFQATT and SNEGSKA (reference sequence). In DNA, the CDR3 is TGCAGTGCTTCTAGCGGGAGTCGCCACGAGCAGTTCTTC. Translation gives CSASSGSRHEQFF.

The chain uses TRBV19 and TRBJ2-1, with D possibly matching TRBD2 (5 bases). The CDR3 has 13 residues. Germline V lookup: CDR1 LNHDA, CDR2 SQIVND (reference sequence). Between the trimmed V and J ends, which lost 6 bases and 12 bases, there was a span of 18 bases. In DNA form, the CDR3 reads TGTGCCAGTAGGTCCACCGGAGGTCCGCGGCAGTTCTTC. Protein product: CASRSTGGPRQFF.

By share, this clonotype ranks as medium-sized. The V and J genes are TRBV5-6 and TRBJ1-6; D gene unclear. CDR3 length equals 11 residues. The V and J ends lost 3 bases and 7 bases respectively, with 2 bases between them. Germline CDR1 reads SGHDT; CDR2 reads YYEEEE. The CDR3: CASSSNSPLHF. CDR3 nucleotide sequence: TGTGCCAGCAGCTCAAATTCACCCCTCCACTTT.

The rearrangement uses TRBV29-1 and TRBJ1-2; 8 bases agree with TRBD1. The J segment lost 6 bases and the V segment lost 6 bases, leaving 9 bases of the junction unmatched. Germline values: CDR1 SQVTM, CDR2 ANQGSEA. This CDR3 region has 13 residues. CDR3: CSVGAGGADGYTF. CDR3 DNA sequence: TGCAGCGTGGGAGCAGGGGGCGCGGATGGCTACACCTTC. The full variable domain, rest sourced from reference TRBV29-1 and TRBJ1-2, is SAVISQKPSRDICQRGTSLTIQCQVDSQVTMMFWYRQQPGQSLTLIATANQGSEATYESGFVIDKFPISRPNLTFSTLTVSNMSPEDSSIYLCSVGAGGADGYTFGSGTRLTVV.

This clonotype is medium-sized in the sample. The chain carries TRBV7-8 and TRBJ2-1; 12 bases are a match to TRBD2. CDR1 SGHVS and CDR2 FQNEAQ come from the germline V gene. The CDR3 sequence is 16 residues long. The ends lost 5 bases at V and 4 bases at J; junction bases unmatched: 6. CDR3 nucleotide sequence: TGTGCCAGCAGCCACCCTAGCGGGAGGGTTTACAATGAGCAGTTCTTC. It yields the protein CASSHPSGRVYNEQFF.

Ten or more counts support this clonotype. The CDR3 here is CASHQTGREAFF. The CDR3 DNA sequence: TGTGCCAGCCATCAAACCGGGAGGGAAGCTTTCTTT. The chain employs TRBV12-3 or TRBV12-4 and TRBJ1-1; D unclear. This CDR3 region has 12 residues. V was shortened by 8 bases and J by 8 bases, with 15 bases between the two germline ends.

This clonotype was seen ten or more times. This may come from a read error, since a much larger clone is one base off. The CDR3 DNA reads as TGTGCCAGCAGCTTGGGAGGTGAGCAGTTCTTC. Translated, it gives CASSLGGEQFF. This chain joins TRBV5-4 and TRBJ2-1, with D hard to call. The CDR3 contains 11 residues. Germline CDR1 is SGHNT and CDR2 is YYREEE (reference sequence). Trimming took off 0 bases at V and 9 bases at J, with 4 bases between the two ends.

V gene TRBV9 combines with J gene TRBJ2-7; TRBD2 agrees at 7 bases. Per the germline V gene, CDR1 is SGDLS and CDR2 is YYNGEE. V lost 0 bases and J lost 0; bases outside the gene matches: 0. The CDR3 is 14 amino acids. CDR3 loop: CASSVASGSYEQYF. DNA for the CDR3: TGTGCCAGCAGCGTAGCTAGCGGCTCCTACGAGCAGTACTTC.

The chain recombines TRBV2 with TRBJ2-7; D might be TRBD1 (5 bases). Germline V gene lookup returns CDR1 SNHLY and CDR2 FYNNEI. The CDR3 is 12 amino acids. Between the trimmed V and J ends, which lost 3 bases and 6 bases, there was a span of 9 bases. Here the CDR3 reads CASSEKGREQYF. The CDR3 DNA reads TGTGCCAGCAGTGAGAAGGGGCGCGAGCAGTACTTC.

This clonotype was seen many times. The chain employs TRBV9 and TRBJ2-5; 8 bases fit TRBD1. V dropped 2 bases and J dropped 5; count of bases not matched to a gene: 2. Germline V CDR1 and CDR2: SGDLS, YYNGEE. The CDR3 sequence is 13 residues long. The DNA for the CDR3 is TGTGCCAGCAGCGTCCGGACAGGGGAGACCCAGTACTTC. It yields the protein CASSVRTGETQYF.

The chain links TRBV20-1 to TRBJ2-1; 13 nucleotides agree with TRBD2. V shed 3 bases, J shed 7 bases, and the junction held 6 bases outside the gene matches. This CDR3 spans 15 amino acids. Germline assignment: CDR1 DFQATT and CDR2 SNEGSKA (reference sequence). CDR3 region: CSASPGLAGLNEQFF. The CDR3 region has the DNA TGCAGTGCTAGCCCGGGACTAGCGGGATTAAATGAGCAGTTCTTC.

As concerns this clonotype: As the CDR3 is not closed by the conserved phenylalanine or tryptophan, this likely results from a read error. This chain connects TRBV12-3 or TRBV12-4 to TRBJ2-3; D possibly corresponds to TRBD2 (5 bases). With 5 bases removed from V and 0 bases from J, the gap between germline ends came to 12 bases. This CDR3 is 15 amino acids long. In nucleotides, the CDR3 is TGTGCCAGCAGTACGACTAATCCCAGCACAGATACGCAGTATCTT. Its translation is CASSTTNPSTDTQYL.

Within the sample, this clonotype is medium-sized. The V call is TRBV2, the J call TRBJ1-5, with 7 bases identical to TRBD1. The CDR3 consists of 14 residues. CDR1 is SNHLY, CDR2 FYNNEI, per germline. V lost 3 bases and J lost 1; bases outside the gene matches: 0. The CDR3 region is CASSEGQSNQPQHF. The DNA for the CDR3 is TGTGCCAGCAGTGAGGGACAGAGCAATCAGCCCCAGCATTTT.

As for this clonotype: It may be a read error: a sequence one base away is much more abundant. No conserved phenylalanine or tryptophan is present at the end of the CDR3, so a read error is the likely explanation. The rearrangement joins TRBV5-1 to TRBJ2-7, with 10 bases identical to TRBD1. Germline assignment: CDR1 SGHRS and CDR2 YFSETQ. The CDR3 runs 18 residues. V shed 4 bases and J 6 bases; nucleotides not matched to a gene: 19. As DNA, the CDR3 is TGCGCCAGCAGCCCAGCTCCTTGGGCGGGGACAGGGGTGGTCGAGCAGTACCTC. This sequence encodes CASSPAPWAGTGVVEQYL.

This clonotype was counted at least ten times. The junction and the germline gene differ at one end; a read error may be behind it. This chain joins TRBV6-1 and TRBJ1-1; TRBD1 might be the D (6 bases). The CDR3 runs 15 residues. Germline V gene lookup returns CDR1 MNHNS and CDR2 SASEGT. Written as DNA, the CDR3 is TGTGCCAGCAACGGACAGAGCGCCGGGAACACTCAAGCTTTCTTT. This gives the protein CASNGQSAGNTQAFF.

Points on this clonotype: The CDR3 end shows no conserved phenylalanine or tryptophan, and so a read error is likely. CDR3 sequence: CASSVTPNTEAFL. As DNA, the CDR3 is TGTGCCAGCAGTGTCACTCCGAACACTGAAGCTTTCCTT. The chain recombines TRBV2 with TRBJ1-1; no definite D call. Germline CDR1 is SNHLY and CDR2 is FYNNEI. This CDR3 is 13 amino acids long. Trimming shortened V by 4 bases and J by 1 base, and 7 bases separated the two germline ends.

For this clonotype: A read error is likely, as this CDR3 ends without the conserved phenylalanine or tryptophan. Because the CDR3's place on the DNA is in doubt, the DNA is left out and the CDR3 is given as listed by TCRdb. The V gene is TRBV6-2 or TRBV6-3, the J gene TRBJ2-7; no DNA check was done on the table's D call, TRBD2. Germline-derived CDR1 and CDR2 are MNHEY and SVGEGT. The CDR3 is made up of 10 amino acids, end residues included. The CDR3 loop reads CASSLGGLSG.